Shown below are 11 T cell receptor beta chains from a single sample sequenced in a study of blood T cell repertoires in COVID-19. Only in-frame clones appear in the TCRdb table, and some are missing; sequencing was by immunoSEQ multiplex PCR. Here the sample spans some 250,000 clones, 86% being singletons. Sequences were obtained from peripheral blood. These receptors were obtained from an elderly man with acute or convalescent COVID-19.

The V and J genes are TRBV6-5 and TRBJ1-2, with 7 bases matching TRBD1. The CDR3 is made up of 14 amino acids. V lost 6 bases to trimming and J lost 8 bases; unmatched junction nucleotides: 12. Germline values: CDR1 MNHEY, CDR2 SVGAGI. The CDR3 protein is CASSSGTVSRGYTF. The DNA of the CDR3 is TGTGCCAGCAGCTCCGGGACAGTATCGAGGGGCTACACCTTC.

The chain uses TRBV4-1 and TRBJ1-5; no clear D. In germline, CDR1 is MGHRA, CDR2 YSYEKL. Trimming cost V 2 bases and J 6 bases, with 17 bases left between them. The CDR3 has 16 residues. CDR3 loop: CASSQTSATPSQPQHF. DNA for the CDR3: TGCGCCAGCAGCCAAACTTCCGCCACTCCGAGTCAGCCCCAGCATTTT.

In its sample, this clone was seen a few times. For the CDR3, the DNA is TGTGCCAGTAGTAGGGGCGGAGAGATGTACGAGCAGTACTTC. Translation gives CASSRGGEMYEQYF. The chain joins TRBV19 to TRBJ2-7; D may be TRBD1 (5 bases). V was trimmed by 4 bases and J by 4 bases, leaving 14 bases between them. Germline CDR1 and CDR2: LNHDA and SQIVND (reference sequence). The length of the CDR3 is 14 residues.

The chain uses TRBV3-1 (or the pseudogene TRBV3-2) and TRBJ1-2, with TRBD1 matching 12 bases. There are 15 residues in the CDR3. The V and J ends lost 3 bases and 7 bases, in that order; junction bases with no gene match: 6. Germline values: CDR1 LGHDT, CDR2 YNNKEL (reference sequence). CDR3 DNA sequence: TGTGCCAGCAGCCAGAGAGGGACAGGGGGCTCTGGCTACACCTTC. Its protein product is CASSQRGTGGSGYTF.

This chain joins TRBV4-3 and TRBJ2-2; 12 bases are a match to TRBD2. Germline V lookup: CDR1 LGHNA, CDR2 YSLEER. V was clipped by 1 base and J by 5 bases; unmatched bases: 5. The CDR3 loop spans 17 amino acids. CDR3 bases: TGCGCCAGCAGCCAAGGCCTAGCGGGGGGGCATACCGGGGAGCTGTTTTTT. This encodes CASSQGLAGGHTGELFF.

The V gene is TRBV28, the J gene TRBJ2-7; a possible D gene is TRBD2 (6 bases). The length of the CDR3 is 14 residues. V was shortened by 10 bases and J by 3 bases, with 19 bases between the two germline ends. Germline CDR1 and CDR2: MDHEN and SYDVKM. The CDR3 spells CANSRRERGYEQYF. The CDR3 DNA reads TGTGCCAATAGTCGGAGGGAGAGAGGCTACGAGCAGTACTTC.

This chain uses TRBV4-2 with TRBJ1-1; 9 bases match TRBD1. CDR3 length: 14 residues. Germline loops: CDR1 LGHNA, CDR2 YNFKEQ. Unmatched junction bases numbered 4, after V lost 4 bases and J lost 4 bases. The CDR3 DNA sequence: TGTGCCAGCAGCCTACAGGGGGCTCGCACTGAAGCTTTCTTT. Its protein is CASSLQGARTEAFF.

The sample holds one count of this clone. This specimen includes other DNA sequences encoding the same CDR3. The chain employs TRBV18 and TRBJ2-1; D might be TRBD1 (6 bases). The germline V and J ends were trimmed by 3 bases and 9 bases, with 9 bases remaining between them. Germline values: CDR1 KGHSH, CDR2 LQKENI. The CDR3 loop spans 12 amino acids. CDR3 residues: CASSPQQGEQFF. DNA for the CDR3: TGTGCCAGCTCACCGCAACAGGGTGAGCAGTTCTTC.

The V gene is TRBV5-1, the J gene TRBJ2-7; D is perhaps TRBD1 (6 bases). The V gene lost 1 base and the J gene lost 5 bases, with 10 bases spanning the gap. Germline assignment: CDR1 SGHRS and CDR2 YFSETQ. The CDR3 has 13 residues. CDR3 DNA: TGCGCCAGCAGCTTGAACAGGGATCACGAGCAGTACTTC. Translation gives CASSLNRDHEQYF. Using reference TRBV5-1 and TRBJ2-7 for the parts outside the CDR3, the full variable domain is KAGVTQTPRYLIKTRGQQVTLSCSPISGHRSVSWYQQTPGQGLQFLFEYFSETQRNKGNFPGRFSGRQFSNSRSEMNVSTLELGDSALYLCASSLNRDHEQYFGPGTRLTVT.

The chain is built from TRBV5-6 and TRBJ2-7; a weak D match, TRBD1 (5 bases). The CDR3 totals 17 residues. Trimming pared 1 base from V and 0 bases from J, leaving 17 bases between. Germline V CDR1 and CDR2: SGHDT, YYEEEE. CDR3 nucleotide sequence: TGTGCCAGCAGCTTGCGGCCCAGACAGCCGAGCTCCTACGAGCAGTACTTC. As protein: CASSLRPRQPSSYEQYF.

The chain combines TRBV3-1 (or the pseudogene TRBV3-2) with TRBJ1-1; D uncertain. V was trimmed by 4 bases and J by 4 bases, leaving 4 bases between them. The CDR3 extends over 11 amino acids. Per germline, CDR1 LGHDT and CDR2 YNNKEL (reference sequence). The CDR3 DNA reads as TGTGCCAGCAGCCTTAGCACTGAAGCTTTCTTT. Its translation is CASSLSTEAFF.